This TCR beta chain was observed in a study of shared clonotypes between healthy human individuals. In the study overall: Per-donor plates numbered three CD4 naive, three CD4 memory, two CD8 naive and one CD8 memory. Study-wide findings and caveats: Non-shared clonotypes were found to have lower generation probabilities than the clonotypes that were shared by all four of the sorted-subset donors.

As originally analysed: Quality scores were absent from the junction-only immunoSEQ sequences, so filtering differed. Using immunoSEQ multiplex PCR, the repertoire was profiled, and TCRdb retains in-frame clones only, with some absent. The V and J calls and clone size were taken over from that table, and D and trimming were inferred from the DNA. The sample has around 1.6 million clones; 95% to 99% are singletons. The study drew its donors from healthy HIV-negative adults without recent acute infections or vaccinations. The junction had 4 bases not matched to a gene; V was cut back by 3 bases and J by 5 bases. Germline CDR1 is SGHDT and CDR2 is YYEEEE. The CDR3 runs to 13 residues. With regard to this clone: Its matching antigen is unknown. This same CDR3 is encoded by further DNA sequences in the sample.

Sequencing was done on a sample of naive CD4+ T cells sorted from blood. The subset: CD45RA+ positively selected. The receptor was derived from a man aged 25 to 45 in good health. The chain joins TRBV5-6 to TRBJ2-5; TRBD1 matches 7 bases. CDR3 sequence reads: CASSSDRVETQYF. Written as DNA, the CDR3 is TGTGCCAGCAGCTCCGACAGGGTTGAGACCCAGTACTTC.